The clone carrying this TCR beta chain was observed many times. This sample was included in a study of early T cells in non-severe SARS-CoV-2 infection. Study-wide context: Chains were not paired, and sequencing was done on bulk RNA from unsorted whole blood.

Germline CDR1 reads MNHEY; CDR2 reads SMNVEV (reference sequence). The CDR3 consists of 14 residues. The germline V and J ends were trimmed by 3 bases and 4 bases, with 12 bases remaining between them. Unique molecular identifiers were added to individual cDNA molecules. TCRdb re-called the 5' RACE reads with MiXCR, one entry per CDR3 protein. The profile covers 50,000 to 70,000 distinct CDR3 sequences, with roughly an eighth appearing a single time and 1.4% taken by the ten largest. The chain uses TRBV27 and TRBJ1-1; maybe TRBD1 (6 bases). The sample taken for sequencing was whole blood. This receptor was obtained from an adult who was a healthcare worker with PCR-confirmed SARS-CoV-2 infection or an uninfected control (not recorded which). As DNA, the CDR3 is TGTGCCAGCAGTTTGGCAGGCAGGGGCACTGAAGCTTTCTTT. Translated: CASSLAGRGTEAFF.